Listed below are T cell receptor beta chains from one sample, sequenced in a study of T cells in Graves' hyperthyroidism and ophthalmopathy. TCRdb recomputed calls from the multiplex PCR reads with MiXCR, one row per CDR3 protein. Among 600,000 to 650,000 distinct CDR3 sequences, less than 25% were seen once, and the ten largest hold roughly a third. Material for sequencing was blood. The receptor source for this set is a young man with Graves' ophthalmopathy. The CDR3 runs from the conserved cysteine through the conserved F or W. The order of the fields is CDR3 DNA, CDR3 protein, V gene, J gene, D gene, clone size. A D gene is named only where the DNA matches it firmly. Size is omitted from some rows. Given values are once, few, many or a class for expanded clones.

TGCAGTGCTAGACAGGGTTCCTACAATGAGCAGTTCTTC	CSARQGSYNEQFF	TRBV20-1	TRBJ2-1	NA	few
TGCAGTGCTCCTCGACTAGCGGATTCTCAAGAGACCCAGTACTTC	CSAPRLADSQETQYF	TRBV20-1	TRBJ2-5	TRBD2	many
TGTGCCACCAGTCTAGCGGGAGGGTCAGATACGCAGTATTTT	CATSLAGGSDTQYF	TRBV25-1	TRBJ2-3	TRBD2	NA
TGTGCCAGCAGCCAACCAACGGGGGCCAGAGAGACCCAGTACTTC	CASSQPTGARETQYF	TRBV3-1	TRBJ2-5	NA	many
TGTGCCAGCAGTGAAGAGGCGGACAGGGGCCCTGGCTACACCTTC	CASSEEADRGPGYTF	TRBV6-1	TRBJ1-2	TRBD1	few
TGTGCCAGCAGTTTCGGACCCCAACCAGGCGGCGAGCAGTACTTC	CASSFGPQPGGEQYF	TRBV27	TRBJ2-7	NA	many
TGCAGTGCTAGTAATCACAGGGCCTCCTCCTACGAGCAGTACTTC	CSASNHRASSYEQYF	TRBV20-1	TRBJ2-7	NA	few
TGCAGTGCTAGGGCTGGGGGCCTACGAGAGACCCAGTACTTC	CSARAGGLRETQYF	TRBV20-1	TRBJ2-5	NA	many
TGTGCCAGCAGCCAAGCCCAGGGGGTCGGGGCCAACGTCCTGACTTTC	CASSQAQGVGANVLTF	TRBV14	TRBJ2-6	TRBD1	NA
TGCAGTGCTAAGAGGTCGTTAGCTGGCGTCGAGCAGTACTTC	CSAKRSLAGVEQYF	TRBV20-1	TRBJ2-7	NA	NA